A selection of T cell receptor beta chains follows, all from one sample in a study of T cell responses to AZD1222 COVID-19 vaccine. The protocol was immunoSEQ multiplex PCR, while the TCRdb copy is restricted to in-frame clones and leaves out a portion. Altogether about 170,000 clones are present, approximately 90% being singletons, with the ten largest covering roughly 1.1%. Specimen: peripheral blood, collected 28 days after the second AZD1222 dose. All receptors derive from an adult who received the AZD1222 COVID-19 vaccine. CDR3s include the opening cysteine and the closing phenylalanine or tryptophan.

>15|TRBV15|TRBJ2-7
CATSREASGSYEQYF
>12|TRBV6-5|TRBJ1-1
CASRGWATEAFF
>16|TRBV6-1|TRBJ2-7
CASSEWGGGGAHEQYF
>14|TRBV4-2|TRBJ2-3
CASSQDPSTDTQYF
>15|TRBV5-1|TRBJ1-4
CASSLAGRLNEKLFF
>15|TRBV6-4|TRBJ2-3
CASSTTGGGTDTQYF
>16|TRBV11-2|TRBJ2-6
CASSLDGGPGANVLTF
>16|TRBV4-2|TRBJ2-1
CASSQVSLRDLGEQFF
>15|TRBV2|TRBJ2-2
CASKGGRSNTGELFF
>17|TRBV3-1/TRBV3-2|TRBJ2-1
CASSQVGLAGGHGEQFF
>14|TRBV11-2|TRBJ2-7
CASSSDRFSYEQYF
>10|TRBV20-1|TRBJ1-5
CSASLGPQHF
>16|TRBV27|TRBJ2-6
CASQKGGSDGANVLTF
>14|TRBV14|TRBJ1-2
CASSQTGLGYGYTF
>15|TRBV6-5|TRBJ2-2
CASRTPRGEGGELFF
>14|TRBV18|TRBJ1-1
CASSQYRMNTEAFF
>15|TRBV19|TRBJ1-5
CASTAVGGGNQPQHF